Following are 20 T cell receptor beta chains from one sample sequenced in a study of blood T cell repertoires in COVID-19. Measured with immunoSEQ multiplex PCR; TCRdb has only the in-frame clones, and not every one. The sample yields more than 140,000 clones, roughly 88% seen once. The sequenced sample consisted of peripheral blood. The receptor source for this set is a woman aged 50 to 65 in a cohort sampled during active or convalescent COVID-19.

This clone has more than one count but fewer than ten. The chain combines TRBV4-2 with TRBJ2-2; TRBD2 is a possible D gene (6 bases). This CDR3 has 17 residues. Between the trimmed V and J ends, which lost 4 bases and 2 bases, there was a span of 17 bases. Germline CDR1 and CDR2: LGHNA and YNFKEQ. CDR3 coding DNA: TGTGCCAGCAGCCCCCAGACGGGGGTGGTAAACACCGGGGAGCTGTTTTTT. Protein product: CASSPQTGVVNTGELFF.

The chain carries TRBV5-1 and TRBJ2-7; 8 nucleotides align to TRBD1. The CDR3 length is 14 residues. Per the germline V gene, CDR1 is SGHRS and CDR2 is YFSETQ. The V segment lost 5 bases and the J segment 2 bases; nucleotides outside the gene matches: 6. CDR3 nucleotides: TGCGCCAGCAGGAGGACAGGGAACGCCTACGAGCAGTACTTC. This sequence encodes CASRRTGNAYEQYF.

The chain joins TRBV11-3 to TRBJ2-3; 7 bases are shared with TRBD1. The CDR3 extends over 16 amino acids. Germline V gives CDR1 SGHNT, CDR2 YENEEA. Unmatched junction bases numbered 8, after V lost 4 bases and J lost 1 base. CDR3 loop: CASSSRQGKGTDTQYF. CDR3 nucleotide sequence: TGTGCCAGCAGCTCAAGACAGGGTAAGGGCACAGATACGCAGTATTTT.

The V gene is TRBV19, the J gene TRBJ1-6, with 7 bases identical to TRBD1. Trimming at V came to 4 bases and at J to 4 bases, leaving 4 bases not matched to a gene. This CDR3 is built from 15 residues. Germline CDR1 and CDR2: LNHDA and SQIVND (reference sequence). Here the CDR3 reads CASSTRDSYNSPLHF. For the CDR3, the DNA is TGTGCCAGTAGTACCCGGGACAGTTATAATTCACCCCTCCACTTT.

This clone has just a few counts. The same CDR3 also results from other DNA sequences found in this sample. The V call is TRBV7-9, the J call TRBJ1-3; a possible D gene is TRBD1 (6 bases). V was shortened by 1 base and J by 1 base, with 11 bases between the two germline ends. The V gene's germline CDR1 is SEHNR and CDR2 FQNEAQ (reference sequence). The CDR3 sequence is 16 residues long. CDR3 nucleotide sequence: TGTGCCAGCAGCTTAGTGTCTGGGACATCTGGAAACACCATATATTTT. Translating gives CASSLVSGTSGNTIYF. The complete variable domain, with remaining parts taken from reference TRBV7-9 and TRBJ1-3, reads DTGVSQNPRHKITKRGQNVTFRCDPISEHNRLYWYRQTLGQGPEFLTYFQNEAQLEKSRLLSDRFSAERPKGSFSTLEIQRTEQGDSAMYLCASSLVSGTSGNTIYFGEGSWLTVV.

The V gene is TRBV5-5, the J gene TRBJ1-5; perhaps TRBD1 as D (5 bases). The germline V gene encodes CDR1 SGHKS and CDR2 YYEKEE (reference sequence). The V gene lost 4 bases and the J gene lost 4 bases, with 18 bases spanning the gap. This CDR3 is built from 16 residues. In DNA form, the CDR3 reads TGTGCCAGCAGCGGCGGGGTCGGGGGTCCTAATCAGCCCCAGCATTTT. Amino acids: CASSGGVGGPNQPQHF.

This chain joins TRBV7-8 and TRBJ2-2, with 9 nucleotides matching TRBD1. V trimming: 5 bases; J trimming: 6 bases; junction bases outside the gene matches: 7. The CDR3 covers 15 residues. Germline V gene sequence: CDR1 SGHVS, CDR2 FQNEAQ. This CDR3 is CASSIQGALPGELFF. The CDR3 nucleotides read TGTGCCAGCAGCATACAGGGGGCGCTTCCCGGGGAGCTGTTTTTT.

The rearrangement uses TRBV12-3 or TRBV12-4 and TRBJ1-1; TRBD1 matches 7 bases. The CDR3 sequence is 13 residues long. The junction had 11 bases not matched to a gene; V was cut back by 7 bases and J by 9 bases. Here the CDR3 DNA reads TGTGCCAGCAAAGACCCGACAGGGTGGAAAGCTTTCTTT. Residues: CASKDPTGWKAFF.

The rearrangement joins TRBV9 to TRBJ1-5; TRBD1 agrees at 8 bases. Germline V gene lookup returns CDR1 SGDLS and CDR2 YYNGEE. V was clipped by 3 bases and J by 3 bases; unmatched bases: 5. CDR3 length: 15 amino acids. CDR3 DNA: TGTGCCAGCAGCGCGGCAGGGGGCTTCAATCAGCCCCAGCATTTT. The encoded protein is CASSAAGGFNQPQHF.

This clone was seen a single time. The rearrangement joins TRBV19 to TRBJ2-5; 7 nucleotides align to TRBD2. The V and J ends lost 4 bases and 11 bases, in that order; junction bases with no gene match: 16. Germline V lookup: CDR1 LNHDA, CDR2 SQIVND (reference sequence). The CDR3 is 15 residues long. Here the CDR3 DNA reads TGTGCCAGTAGTACCCCCGGACTAGTTCCCCTCTATCAGTACTTC. Residues: CASSTPGLVPLYQYF.

V is TRBV29-1 and J is TRBJ1-3; 8 positions match TRBD1. This CDR3 contains 13 residues. The V gene's germline CDR1 is SQVTM and CDR2 ANQGSEA. The V segment lost 7 bases and the J segment 2 bases; nucleotides outside the gene matches: 4. CDR3 region: CSAGTGPGNTIYF. Written as DNA, the CDR3 is TGCAGCGCGGGGACAGGCCCTGGAAACACCATATATTTT.

This CDR3 reads CASREQGVYTDTQYF. In nucleotides, the CDR3 is TGTGCCAGCAGGGAACAGGGGGTATACACAGATACGCAGTATTTT. V usage is TRBV7-9 and J usage is TRBJ2-3; 8 bases fit TRBD1. J gave up 2 bases and V 6 bases, and 7 bases lay outside the gene matches. This CDR3 has 15 amino acids. CDR1 is SEHNR and CDR2 is FQNEAQ in the germline V gene (reference sequence).

The chain joins TRBV7-9 to TRBJ2-3; D not resolved. The CDR3 has 12 amino acids. V lost 11 bases and J lost 2, with 11 bases in between. Germline assignment: CDR1 SEHNR and CDR2 FQNEAQ (reference sequence). CDR3 amino acids: CAGVGLTDTQYF. The CDR3 nucleotides read TGTGCCGGCGTGGGCCTCACAGATACGCAGTATTTT.

This rearrangement joins TRBV10-3 to TRBJ2-1, with D perhaps TRBD1 (7 bases). In germline, CDR1 is ENHRY, CDR2 SYGVKD. Trimming took off 8 bases at V and 5 bases at J, with 13 bases between the two ends. This CDR3 is 13 amino acids long. Written as DNA, the CDR3 is TGTGCCATCCGGAGGGACAGACACAATGAGCAGTTCTTC. Its translation is CAIRRDRHNEQFF.

The chain employs TRBV7-6 and TRBJ2-6; 11 bases match TRBD1. Germline V CDR1 and CDR2: SGHVS, FNYEAQ. Trimming took 5 bases from V and 4 from J; bases not matched to a gene: 10. The CDR3 spans 18 residues. The CDR3: CASSRNGQGAAGANVLTF. CDR3 coding DNA: TGTGCCAGCAGCCGGAATGGACAGGGGGCGGCAGGGGCCAACGTCCTGACTTTC.

This sequence joins TRBV4-3 and TRBJ1-2, with 7 nucleotides matching TRBD1. J gave up 7 bases and V 5 bases, and 7 bases lay outside the gene matches. The CDR3 totals 13 residues. Germline CDR1 LGHNA, CDR2 YSLEER. CDR3 loop: CASSTGDSGGYTF. The CDR3 DNA is TGCGCCAGCAGCACAGGGGATTCGGGTGGCTACACCTTC.

The chain employs TRBV19 and TRBJ1-3; the D is unclear. CDR3 length equals 17 residues. V dropped 9 bases and J dropped 0 bases, with 21 bases sitting between them. Germline V gene data show CDR1 as LNHDA and CDR2 as SQIVND (reference sequence). DNA of the CDR3: TGTGCCAGCAGGCGTATTCAGAGGGCAAGCTCTGGAAACACCATATATTTT. Translation gives CASRRIQRASSGNTIYF.

This clone has a single count. The chain carries TRBV7-9 and TRBJ2-6; D is uncertain. Trimming removed 4 bases from V and 0 bases from J, with 13 bases in between. This CDR3 is 17 amino acids long. The germline V gene encodes CDR1 SEHNR and CDR2 FQNEAQ (reference sequence). DNA of the CDR3: TGTGCCAGCAGCTCACAGCCACCCCCCTCTGGGGCCAACGTCCTGACTTTC. It yields the protein CASSSQPPPSGANVLTF. Based on the CDR3 plus reference TRBV7-9 and TRBJ2-6, the full variable domain is DTGVSQNPRHKITKRGQNVTFRCDPISEHNRLYWYRQTLGQGPEFLTYFQNEAQLEKSRLLSDRFSAERPKGSFSTLEIQRTEQGDSAMYLCASSSQPPPSGANVLTFGAGSRLTVL.

This rearrangement joins TRBV10-1 to TRBJ1-1; 9 bases map to TRBD1. The CDR3 runs 12 residues. Germline V gene data show CDR1 as WNHNN and CDR2 as SYGVQD (reference sequence). The V gene end was trimmed by 4 bases and the J gene end by 12 bases; junction bases not matched to a gene: 6. The CDR3 region has the DNA TGCGCCAGCAGTGGGGGACAGGGAGAAACTTTCTTT. Amino acids: CASSGGQGETFF.

The chain carries TRBV20-1 and TRBJ1-1; TRBD1 aligns across 8 bases. CDR1 and CDR2 (germline): DFQATT, SNEGSKA (reference sequence). CDR3 length equals 15 residues. V lost 6 bases and J lost 1; bases outside the gene matches: 10. The CDR3 protein is CSASLSGTGNTEAFF. In DNA form, the CDR3 reads TGCAGTGCCAGTTTATCCGGGACAGGGAACACTGAAGCTTTCTTT.